The clone carrying this T cell receptor (beta chain) appeared many times. Its matching antigen is unknown. The starting material, over 8.5 ml of fresh peripheral blood, provided the PBMCs. This sample was taken from a study of Graves' ophthalmopathy and Graves' hyperthyroidism. RNA transcripts yielded amplified TCR beta CDR3 regions. An opening RT-PCR round employed HTBI primers and preceded a second-round multiplex PCR. One entry per CDR3 protein, called by TCRdb with MiXCR from the multiplex PCR reads. The sample includes some 160,000 distinct CDR3 sequences, under 45% of them seen just once. V was shortened by 2 bases and J by 1 base, with 18 bases between the two germline ends. The length of the CDR3 is 18 residues. Germline V gene data show CDR1 as MNHEY and CDR2 as SVGEGT. Study conclusions and caveats: Stable hyperthyroidism and ophthalmopathy were told apart by a 13-signature model, which achieved about 90% sensitivity and nearly 84% specificity. The blood repertoire also included most expanded thyroid clonotypes above 0.001 frequency.

The sample was peripheral blood. The sequence was obtained from a man aged 25 to 40 with Graves' ophthalmopathy. V is TRBV6-2 or TRBV6-3 and J is TRBJ1-5; D call uncertain. This chain's CDR3 is CASSYNRISPLSNQPQHF. The CDR3 bases are TGTGCCAGCAGTTACAACCGCATTAGCCCCTTGAGCAATCAGCCCCAGCATTTT.